The clone carrying this T cell receptor (beta chain) is large within its sample. Its antigen remains unknown. The sample comes from a study of CD4+ T cells in melanoma. Notes on the study in general: In melanoma, neoantigen-specific CD4+ T cells reportedly differed in differentiation state. CD8+ T cell, macrophage and B cell function reportedly correlated with neoantigen-specific CD4+ T cells.

The CDR3 runs 15 residues. Looked up from germline, CDR1 is GTSNPN and CDR2 is SVGIG (reference sequence). The V end lost 4 bases, the J end lost 4 bases, and 17 bases lay between the germline ends. Clones were sequenced by immunoSEQ multiplex PCR, and TCRdb holds only the in-frame ones, with some missing. This sample has about 6,900 clones, with around 70% found just once. The rearrangement links TRBV30 to TRBJ2-1; a possible D gene is TRBD2 (5 bases). The receptor's source is a human donor with melanoma. Sequencing was performed on cells from a culture (not recorded whether cultured in vitro). The chain's CDR3 is CAWNARRELYNEQFF. In DNA form, the CDR3 reads TGTGCCTGGAATGCCCGCCGGGAACTTTACAATGAGCAGTTCTTC. Together with reference TRBV30 and TRBJ2-1, the CDR3 gives the full variable domain: SQTIHQWPATLVQPVGSPLSLECTVEGTSNPNLYWYRQAAGRGLQLLFYSVGIGQISSEVPQNLSASRPQDRQFILSSKKLLLSDSGFYLCAWNARRELYNEQFFGPGTRLTVL.